A selection of T cell receptor beta chains follows, all from one sample in a study of blood T cell repertoires in COVID-19. Clones were sequenced by immunoSEQ multiplex PCR, and TCRdb holds only the in-frame ones, with some missing. This sample yields about 170,000 clones, of which approximately 85% are seen a single time; around 1.2% belongs to the top ten. The sample was peripheral blood. The source is a man aged 55 to 70 who had recovered from COVID-19. The CDR3 runs from the conserved cysteine through the conserved F or W. The D gene is left open where the match is weak. A row's size may be missing; if present it is once, few, many or a size class.

j_call v_call clone_size d_call cdr3_nt cdr3_aa
TRBJ1-5 TRBV19 NA NA TGTGCCAGTAGAAAAGAGGCAGGGATTAATCAGCCCCAGCATTTT CASRKEAGINQPQHF
TRBJ1-1 TRBV6-2/TRBV6-3 NA TRBD1 TGTGCCAGCAGTTACACCGGGACAGGGGTGAACACTGAAGCTTTCTTT CASSYTGTGVNTEAFF
TRBJ2-5 TRBV5-6 NA TRBD2 TGTGCCAGCAGCACTTGGACTAGCGGGGGAAAAGAGACCCAGTACTTC CASSTWTSGGKETQYF
TRBJ1-6 TRBV7-2 NA NA TGTGCCAGCAGCTTCGGGACTCCCGATAATTCACCCCTCCACTTT CASSFGTPDNSPLHF
TRBJ2-2 TRBV5-1 once TRBD1 TGCGCCAGCAGCTGGGGACAGGCGGCCGGGGAGCTGTTTTTT CASSWGQAAGELFF
TRBJ1-4 TRBV27 NA NA TGTGCCAGCAGTGGGAGCCGGGGGGCAACTAATGAAAAACTGTTTTTT CASSGSRGATNEKLFF
TRBJ1-1 TRBV3-1/TRBV3-2 NA TRBD1 TGTGCCAGCAGCCAAGGGACAGGGGGCACTGAAGCTTTCTTT CASSQGTGGTEAFF
TRBJ2-7 TRBV7-9 NA NA TGTGCCAGCAGCTTAGTCCCCAACGAGCAGTACTTC CASSLVPNEQYF
TRBJ1-2 TRBV9 NA NA TGTGCCAGCAGCTTAAAAGACGGGGCTAACTATGGCTACACCTTC CASSLKDGANYGYTF
TRBJ1-5 TRBV19 few NA TGTGCCAGTAGTATGGGAGGGGACAACAGCAATCAGCCCCAGCATTTT CASSMGGDNSNQPQHF
TRBJ1-1 TRBV11-1 NA NA TGTGCCAGCAGCCGCCCGGAGGGTGAAGCTTTCTTT CASSRPEGEAFF
TRBJ2-1 TRBV2 NA TRBD1 TGTGCCAGCAGTCTTACGGGACAGGGCTACAATGAGCAGTTCTTC CASSLTGQGYNEQFF
TRBJ1-1 TRBV19 NA NA TGTGCCAGTAGCGAGGGCGGACTCCCCCTGAACACTGAAGCTTTCTTT CASSEGGLPLNTEAFF
TRBJ1-1 TRBV30 NA NA TGTGCCGGAAGGGGAGGGGGGTACACTGAAGCTTTCTTT CAGRGGGYTEAFF
TRBJ2-7 TRBV27 once NA TGTGCCAGCAGGCCGGGACTGGATCTTTACGAGCAGTACTTC CASRPGLDLYEQYF
TRBJ2-7 TRBV7-2 few NA TGTGCCAGCAGCCAAGGAGGGGGCGTTTACGAGCAGTACTTC CASSQGGGVYEQYF
TRBJ2-4 TRBV29-1 few NA TGCAGCGTTGAGCGGGGAACCAAAAACATTCAGTACTTC CSVERGTKNIQYF
TRBJ2-3 TRBV19 NA NA TGTGCCAGTAGTACCGGGATTCGTACAGATACGCAGTATTTT CASSTGIRTDTQYF
TRBJ1-4 TRBV7-4 NA NA TGTGCCAGCAGCTTAGGTGACTTTAAACTGTTTTTT CASSLGDFKLFF
TRBJ1-1 TRBV19 few TRBD1 TGTGCCAGTAGCCTACAGGGGATGAACACTGAAGCTTTCTTT CASSLQGMNTEAFF
TRBJ1-4 TRBV11-3 NA NA TGTGCCAGCAGCAGAAGAGTGGAAAAACTGTTTTTT CASSRRVEKLFF
TRBJ2-1 TRBV2 once TRBD1 TGTGCCAGCAAAAGGGACAGCTCCTACAATGAGCAGTTCTTC CASKRDSSYNEQFF
TRBJ2-7 TRBV2 NA TRBD1 TGTGCCAGCAGCCGTAGGGGGGACAGGGCCGAGCAGTACTTC CASSRRGDRAEQYF
TRBJ2-7 TRBV11-2 once TRBD2 TGTGCCAGCAGCTGGGCTAGCGGGGGGCCCCTAACCTCCTACGAGCAGTACTTC CASSWASGGPLTSYEQYF
TRBJ1-2 TRBV6-2/TRBV6-3 NA NA TGTGCCAGCAGTTACTCAGGGGCGGTTACCTTC CASSYSGAVTF
TRBJ1-5 TRBV7-2 NA NA TGTGCCAGCAGCTTAGGGGGAGGCCAGGGCAATCAGCCCCAGCATTTT CASSLGGGQGNQPQHF
TRBJ1-1 TRBV29-1 NA NA TGCAGCGTTGAAGTTGAACAGGGAGTTGTTCGGACTGAAGCTTTCTTT CSVEVEQGVVRTEAFF
TRBJ2-7 TRBV3-1/TRBV3-2 once NA TGTGCCAGCAGCCGTCGGGCGGGGGCCCTCTCCTACGAGCAGTACTTC CASSRRAGALSYEQYF
TRBJ2-3 TRBV27 once NA TGTGCCAGCAGTTCCCCGCGTGCCTCCGCAGGAGATACGCAGTATTTT CASSSPRASAGDTQYF
TRBJ1-5 TRBV6-5 NA NA TGTGCCAGCAGTACACGGACAGGCAATCAGCCCCAGCATTTT CASSTRTGNQPQHF
TRBJ2-1 TRBV5-1 NA TRBD2 TGCGCCAGCAGCTTGAGAACTAGCGGGGGGAATGAGCAGTTCTTC CASSLRTSGGNEQFF
TRBJ2-2 TRBV9 NA TRBD1 TGTGCCAGCAGCGTAGCGGGACAGGGCGCGATCGGGGAGCTGTTTTTT CASSVAGQGAIGELFF
TRBJ1-1 TRBV19 NA NA TGTGCCAGTAGCCCGACGGGTATGGCTGAAGCTTTCTTT CASSPTGMAEAFF
TRBJ1-6 TRBV27 NA NA TGTGCCAGCGGACCTAGACAGGCCAATAATTCACCCCTCCACTTT CASGPRQANNSPLHF
TRBJ2-7 TRBV4-2 NA TRBD2 TGTGCCAGCAGCCCATTAGCGGGCTCCCACGAGCAGTACTTC CASSPLAGSHEQYF
TRBJ2-7 TRBV4-1 NA TRBD1 TGCGCCAGCAGCCGAGCAACGACAGGGGGCTCCTACGAGCAGTACTTC CASSRATTGGSYEQYF
TRBJ1-1 TRBV7-9 NA TRBD1 TGTGCCAGCAGCCCATCCCGTGGACAGGGCGGCACTGAAGCTTTCTTT CASSPSRGQGGTEAFF
TRBJ2-3 TRBV6-1 NA NA TGTGCCAGCAGGGAAGACGACAGGATAGGGACAGATACGCAGTATTTT CASREDDRIGTDTQYF
TRBJ1-6 TRBV5-5 NA NA TGTGCCAGCAGCCCTATCTCCGGGACAACGAATTCACCCCTCCACTTT CASSPISGTTNSPLHF
TRBJ2-3 TRBV29-1 NA TRBD2 TGCAGCGTGGGTCCCGGGACTAGCGGGGTCACAGATACGCAGTATTTT CSVGPGTSGVTDTQYF
TRBJ2-2 TRBV7-2 NA NA TGTGCCAGCAGCCCGGAGGGACGTCGGCGGCCGGGGGAGCTGTTTTTT CASSPEGRRRPGELFF
TRBJ2-2 TRBV9 NA TRBD2 TGTGCCAGCAGCGTACTAGCGGGGGTAACAAACACCGGGGAGCTGTTTTTT CASSVLAGVTNTGELFF
TRBJ1-2 TRBV7-2 NA NA TGTGCCAGCAGCTTACAGGGATCGGCGGTCAACTATGGCTACACCTTC CASSLQGSAVNYGYTF
TRBJ2-3 TRBV7-2 NA NA TGTGCCAGCAGCCTAAGGGGTTTTAGCACAGATACGCAGTATTTT CASSLRGFSTDTQYF
TRBJ2-1 TRBV4-2 NA TRBD2 TGTGCCAGCAGCTGGCGACGCGGGGGGGCCGCCAATGAGCAGTTCTTC CASSWRRGGAANEQFF
TRBJ1-6 TRBV27 NA NA TGTGCCAGCAGTTTGGAGGGTGGACCCTCAGGATCCCTCCACTTT CASSLEGGPSGSLHF
TRBJ1-2 TRBV30 NA NA TGTGCCTCCTTAGGGGAAATCATCGGTAACTATGGCTACACCTTC CASLGEIIGNYGYTF
TRBJ2-7 TRBV7-2 NA NA TGTGCCAGCAGCTCCCAGCACGGGGACTACGAGCAGTACTTC CASSSQHGDYEQYF
TRBJ2-7 TRBV2 NA NA TGTGCCAGCAGTGAAAGTGGAGGGGGCGCCGAGCAGTACTTC CASSESGGGAEQYF
TRBJ2-2 TRBV27 NA TRBD1 TGTGCCAGCAAATCCGGACAGGGGGTCACCGGGGAGCTGTTTTTT CASKSGQGVTGELFF